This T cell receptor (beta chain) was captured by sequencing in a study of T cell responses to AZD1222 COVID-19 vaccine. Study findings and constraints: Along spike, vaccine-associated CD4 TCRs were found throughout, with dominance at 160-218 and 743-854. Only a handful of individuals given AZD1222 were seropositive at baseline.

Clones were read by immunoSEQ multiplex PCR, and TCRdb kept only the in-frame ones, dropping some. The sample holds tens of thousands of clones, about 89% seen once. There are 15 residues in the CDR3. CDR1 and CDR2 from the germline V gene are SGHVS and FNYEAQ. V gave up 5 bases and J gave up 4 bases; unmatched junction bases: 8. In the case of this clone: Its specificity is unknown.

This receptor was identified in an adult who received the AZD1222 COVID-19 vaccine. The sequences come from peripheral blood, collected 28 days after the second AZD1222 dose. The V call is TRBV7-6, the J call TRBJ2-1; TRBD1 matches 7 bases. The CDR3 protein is CASSHAGTEYNEQFF. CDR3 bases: TGTGCCAGCAGCCACGCCGGGACAGAGTACAATGAGCAGTTCTTC.